The sequence of this TCR beta chain was determined in a study of T cell repertoires in cytomegalovirus infection. Each CDR3 protein gets one entry after TCRdb re-called the reads with MiXCR. Of more than 200,000 distinct CDR3 sequences listed, less than 9.5% were seen once; the top ten hold approximately 16%. This CDR3 has 15 amino acids. Germline V lookup: CDR1 KGHSH, CDR2 LQKENI. Trimming took 3 bases from V and 2 from J; bases not matched to a gene: 3. This rearrangement joins TRBV18 to TRBJ2-7, with 11 bases aligning to TRBD1. The origin of this receptor is a human donor in good health (CMV status not recorded). Some clones in this sample may be carry-over from other donors' samples. Sequenced: PBMCs. CDR3 nucleotide sequence: TGTGCCAGCTCACCGGGGACAGGGGGGACCTACGAGCAGTACTTC. It translates to CASSPGTGGTYEQYF.